The sequence of this TCR beta chain was determined in a study of cytomegalovirus exposure and HLA in healthy donors. It was with 60 Vbeta and 13 Jbeta primers that the PCR ran. Libraries were prepared by immunoSEQ multiplex PCR; TCRdb keeps only in-frame clonotypes and omits some of them. The sample comprises under 300,000 clones, about nine tenths of which are singletons, and about 1.5% rests with the top ten. V lost 0 bases, J lost 1 base, and 6 bases lay in between. This CDR3 has 14 amino acids. The germline CDR1 and CDR2 sequences are SGHTA and FQGTGA. This rearrangement joins TRBV7-3 to TRBJ1-1; no firm D call. The sequenced sample consisted of PBMCs. This TCR was sampled from a girl aged 2 to 10 in good health and CMV-seronegative. CDR3 coding DNA: TGTGCCAGCAGCTTAACAGAGGGGAACACTGAAGCTTTCTTT. Protein sequence: CASSLTEGNTEAFF.